This T cell receptor beta chain was sequenced in a study of OX40 agonist ivuxolimab in advanced cancers. Across the study: Aged roughly 23 to 90 with a mean of roughly 63 years, they were about 80% male.

Unmatched junction bases numbered 6, after V lost 4 bases and J lost 3 bases. The CDR3 runs 16 residues. The table came from immunoSEQ multiplex PCR; TCRdb's copy has only in-frame clones and leaves some out. Of roughly 90,000 clones listed, roughly 93% are singletons. Excluded were patients having autoimmune disease history or systemic immunosuppression. Findings of the study overall: The average count of expanded clones was higher among CD8+ T cells than among CD4+.

A remark on this clone: The antigen is unknown.

This chain uses TRBV23-1 with TRBJ2-2, with 9 bases identical to TRBD1. TRBV23-1 is reported as an ORF; its role is uncertain. The receptor was derived from an adult with an advanced solid tumor such as melanoma, head and neck, liver or kidney cancer. Sequenced here: CD4+ or CD8+ T cells sorted from blood, sampled in a trial of the OX40 agonist ivuxolimab. The CDR3 region is CASSLLTGGDTGELFF. CDR3 nucleotide sequence: TGCGCCAGCAGTCTCCTGACAGGGGGTGACACCGGGGAGCTGTTTTTT.